This is a list of T cell receptor beta chains from one sample in a study of blood T cell repertoires in COVID-19. Clones were sequenced by immunoSEQ multiplex PCR, and TCRdb holds only the in-frame ones, with some missing. The sample carries about 220,000 clones, 80% to 90% recorded once. Sequencing input: peripheral blood. The receptors were sampled from a man in his fifties or sixties with active or convalescent COVID-19. CDR3s include the opening cysteine and the closing phenylalanine or tryptophan. The D gene is left open where the match is weak. Only part of the rows carry a size: once, few, many, or a class if the clone is expanded.

. TRBJ1-6 . TRBV6-5 CASSRAGVPNSPLHF TGTGCCAGCAGTCGTGCAGGGGTGCCCAATTCACCCCTCCACTTT
. TRBJ1-1 TRBD1 TRBV7-9 CASSAGTGGPTEAFF TGTGCCAGCAGCGCCGGGACAGGGGGACCCACTGAAGCTTTCTTT
. TRBJ1-2 . TRBV10-3 CAISQNRDNYGYTF TGTGCCATCAGCCAGAACAGGGATAACTATGGCTACACCTTC
. TRBJ2-7 . TRBV7-9 CASSPTYPSSYEQYF TGTGCCAGCAGCCCAACCTACCCCTCCTCCTACGAGCAGTACTTC
. TRBJ2-3 TRBD1 TRBV2 CASRSDRGVAVTDTQYF TGTGCCAGCAGGTCCGACAGGGGAGTAGCAGTGACAGATACGCAGTATTTT
. TRBJ2-3 TRBD2 TRBV6-5 CATRLAGPTDTQYF TGTGCCACCAGACTAGCGGGGCCCACAGATACGCAGTATTTT
few TRBJ2-7 . TRBV24-1 CATSEYHEYEQYF TGTGCCACCAGTGAGTATCACGAGTACGAGCAGTACTTC
. TRBJ1-3 . TRBV7-9 CASTNINPTTSIYF TGTGCCAGCACCAACATAAATCCGACAACATCCATATATTTT
. TRBJ1-5 . TRBV19 CASSNEVLNDQPQHF TGTGCCAGTAGTAACGAGGTGTTAAACGATCAGCCCCAGCATTTT
. TRBJ1-4 . TRBV2 CASSETGRGEKLFF TGTGCCAGCAGTGAAACAGGGAGGGGTGAAAAACTGTTTTTT
. TRBJ2-5 . TRBV5-6 CASSLQQETQYF TGTGCCAGCAGCTTACAGCAAGAGACCCAGTACTTC
. TRBJ2-1 . TRBV4-1 CASSQDFEKYGPNEQFF TGCGCCAGCAGCCAAGATTTCGAAAAGTACGGTCCCAATGAGCAGTTCTTC
. TRBJ2-7 TRBD1 TRBV5-6 CASSYRQGAYEQYF TGTGCCAGCAGCTACCGACAGGGGGCCTACGAGCAGTACTTC
. TRBJ2-5 . TRBV24-1 CATSDPRGPGETQYF TGTGCCACCAGTGATCCGCGGGGGCCAGGGGAGACCCAGTACTTC
. TRBJ2-1 . TRBV28 CASSDSYNEQFF TGTGCCAGCTCGGACAGTTACAATGAGCAGTTCTTC
. TRBJ1-2 . TRBV5-1 CASSLDTEGYGYTF TGCGCCAGCAGCTTGGATACCGAGGGTTATGGCTACACCTTC
. TRBJ2-7 TRBD2 TRBV3-1/TRBV3-2 CASSQLAGGPYEQYF TGTGCCAGCAGTCAGCTAGCGGGAGGGCCGTACGAGCAGTACTTC
. TRBJ2-4 TRBD1 TRBV5-4 CASSQDRVRTGIQYF TGTGCCAGCAGCCAGGACAGGGTCAGGACGGGCATTCAGTACTTC
. TRBJ2-1 . TRBV11-3 CASSSQDYQQFF TGTGCCAGCAGCTCTCAGGACTACCAGCAGTTCTTC
. TRBJ1-5 TRBD1 TRBV19 CASSMERGRDQPQHF TGTGCCAGTAGTATGGAGAGGGGGCGAGATCAGCCCCAGCATTTT
. TRBJ2-3 TRBD2 TRBV6-2/TRBV6-3 CASSYQEGLAGRLGTDTQYF TGTGCCAGCAGTTACCAGGAGGGACTAGCGGGCCGACTTGGTACAGATACGCAGTATTTT
. TRBJ1-6 . TRBV19 CASSLSGDGNSPLHF TGTGCCAGTAGTCTTTCCGGGGATGGTAATTCACCCCTCCACTTT
. TRBJ2-1 . TRBV9 CASSVAGGQYYNEQFF TGTGCCAGCAGCGTAGCCGGGGGGCAGTACTACAATGAGCAGTTCTTC
. TRBJ1-1 TRBD1 TRBV5-1 CASSLITGAREAFF TGCGCCAGCAGCTTGATAACAGGGGCCCGGGAAGCTTTCTTT
. TRBJ1-6 . TRBV5-1 CASSLDTRDNSPLHF TGCGCCAGCAGCTTGGACACCCGGGATAATTCACCCCTCCACTTT
. TRBJ1-6 TRBD1 TRBV6-5 CASSYGRPGGNSPLHF TGTGCCAGCAGTTATGGTCGGCCAGGGGGTAATTCACCCCTCCACTTT
. TRBJ2-3 . TRBV10-3 CAISEERGTDTQYF TGTGCCATCAGTGAAGAGCGGGGCACAGATACGCAGTATTTT
. TRBJ2-5 . TRBV5-4 CASSLDGPGHPPEQETQYF TGTGCCAGCAGCTTGGATGGTCCGGGACACCCCCCAGAACAAGAGACCCAGTACTTC
. TRBJ2-7 TRBD1 TRBV6-4 CASRPGQGYEQYF TGTGCCAGCAGACCGGGACAGGGCTACGAGCAGTACTTC
. TRBJ1-1 TRBD1 TRBV27 CASSQDRDTEAFF TGTGCCAGCAGTCAAGACAGGGACACTGAAGCTTTCTTT
. TRBJ2-5 . TRBV7-2 CASSSARLETQYF TGTGCCAGCAGCTCGGCGCGGTTGGAGACCCAGTACTTC
. TRBJ1-2 . TRBV7-2 CASSDRGGYTF TGTGCCAGCAGCGATCGAGGAGGCTACACCTTC
. TRBJ2-5 TRBD1 TRBV5-1 CASSLDRGDSTQYF TGCGCCAGCAGCCTCGACAGGGGCGATTCCACCCAGTACTTC
. TRBJ2-1 TRBD1 TRBV3-1/TRBV3-2 CASSQDLETGGGGEQFF TGTGCCAGCAGCCAAGATTTGGAGACAGGGGGAGGAGGTGAGCAGTTCTTC
. TRBJ2-7 . TRBV15 CATSRDSPVYEQYF TGTGCCACCAGCAGAGATTCCCCCGTATACGAGCAGTACTTC
. TRBJ2-6 TRBD1 TRBV7-9 CASSLVGTAGANVLTF TGTGCCAGCAGCTTAGTCGGGACAGCTGGGGCCAACGTCCTGACTTTC
. TRBJ1-4 . TRBV6-1 CASSEGGGEKLFF TGTGCCAGCAGTGAGGGGGGGGGTGAAAAACTGTTTTTT
few TRBJ1-2 TRBD1 TRBV7-6 CASSLGGTGVNYGYTF TGTGCCAGCAGCTTAGGCGGGACAGGGGTTAACTATGGCTACACCTTC
. TRBJ2-1 . TRBV7-3 CASSQGAAEQFF TGTGCCAGCAGCCAAGGGGCGGCAGAGCAGTTCTTC
once TRBJ1-4 . TRBV28 CASSVTQGQLFF TGTGCCAGCAGCGTTACTCAGGGGCAACTGTTTTTT
. TRBJ2-6 TRBD1 TRBV7-9 CASSPRDSSGANVLTF TGTGCCAGCAGCCCTAGGGACAGTTCTGGGGCCAACGTCCTGACTTTC
. TRBJ2-5 TRBD1 TRBV5-8 CASSWGPQGGFQETQYF TGTGCCAGCAGCTGGGGTCCACAGGGGGGCTTCCAAGAGACCCAGTACTTC
. TRBJ1-1 . TRBV18 CASSRRDSRRNTEAFF TGTGCCAGCTCACGAAGGGACTCGCGGAGGAACACTGAAGCTTTCTTT
. TRBJ1-6 TRBD1 TRBV10-2 CASSRDSFNSPLHF TGCGCCAGCTCCAGGGACAGTTTTAATTCACCCCTCCACTTT
. TRBJ1-1 TRBD1 TRBV5-6 CASSLYGTEVIEAFF TGTGCCAGCAGCTTGTATGGGACAGAAGTAATCGAAGCTTTCTTT
. TRBJ2-1 TRBD2 TRBV19 CASSIEASGGYNEQFF TGTGCCAGTAGTATAGAGGCTAGCGGGGGCTACAATGAGCAGTTCTTC
. TRBJ2-2 . TRBV7-2 CASRHRRGNTGELFF TGTGCCAGCAGGCATCGGAGGGGAAACACCGGGGAGCTGTTTTTT
. TRBJ1-5 . TRBV19 CASTRVGGLSNQPQHF TGTGCCAGTACCCGCGTCGGGGGACTAAGCAATCAGCCCCAGCATTTT
. TRBJ2-4 TRBD1 TRBV7-2 CASSLKRGGQNIQYF TGTGCCAGCAGCTTAAAAAGAGGGGGCCAAAACATTCAGTACTTC
. TRBJ2-5 TRBD1 TRBV5-6 CASSLRGRRETQYF TGTGCCAGCAGCTTGAGGGGGCGCCGGGAGACCCAGTACTTC
. TRBJ2-5 TRBD1 TRBV5-1 CASSFQGAEETQYF TGCGCCAGCAGCTTCCAGGGGGCTGAAGAGACCCAGTACTTC
. TRBJ1-1 TRBD1 TRBV5-1 CASSLGQGMNTEAFF TGCGCCAGCAGCTTGGGACAGGGCATGAACACTGAAGCTTTCTTT
. TRBJ1-2 . TRBV12-3/TRBV12-4 CASSSRANYGYTF TGTGCCAGCAGCTCCAGGGCTAACTATGGCTACACCTTC
few TRBJ2-7 . TRBV7-9 CASAQGGGEQYF TGTGCCAGCGCCCAAGGGGGAGGCGAGCAGTACTTC
many TRBJ1-5 . TRBV6-1 CASSEFGRTSNQPQHF TGTGCCAGCAGTGAATTTGGGAGAACTAGCAATCAGCCCCAGCATTTT
. TRBJ1-2 TRBD1 TRBV5-6 CASRGWNRGPLNYGYTF TGTGCCAGCAGGGGGTGGAACAGGGGGCCCCTTAACTATGGCTACACCTTC
. TRBJ1-4 . TRBV6-1 CASGRGMNEKLFF TGTGCCAGCGGACGGGGGATGAATGAAAAACTGTTTTTT